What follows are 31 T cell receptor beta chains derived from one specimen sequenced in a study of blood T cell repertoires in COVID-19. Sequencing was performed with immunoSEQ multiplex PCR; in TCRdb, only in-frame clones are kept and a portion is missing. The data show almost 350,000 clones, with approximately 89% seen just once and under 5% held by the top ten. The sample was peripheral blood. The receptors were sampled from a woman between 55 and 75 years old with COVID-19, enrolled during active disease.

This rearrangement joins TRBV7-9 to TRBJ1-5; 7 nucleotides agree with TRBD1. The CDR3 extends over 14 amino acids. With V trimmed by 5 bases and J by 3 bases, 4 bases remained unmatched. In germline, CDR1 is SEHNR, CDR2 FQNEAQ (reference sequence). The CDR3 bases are TGTGCCAGCAGCCGGGGACAGCCCAATCAGCCCCAGCATTTT. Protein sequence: CASSRGQPNQPQHF.

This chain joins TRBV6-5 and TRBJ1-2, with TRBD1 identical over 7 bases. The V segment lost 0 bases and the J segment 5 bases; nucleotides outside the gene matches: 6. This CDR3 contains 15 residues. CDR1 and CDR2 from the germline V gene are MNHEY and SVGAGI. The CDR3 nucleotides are TGTGCCAGCAGTTACTCGGGGAACAGGGGATATGGCTACACCTTC. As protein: CASSYSGNRGYGYTF.

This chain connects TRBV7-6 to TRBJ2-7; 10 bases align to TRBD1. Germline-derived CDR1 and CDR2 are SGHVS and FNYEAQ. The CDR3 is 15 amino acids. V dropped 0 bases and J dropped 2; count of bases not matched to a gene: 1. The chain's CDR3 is CASSLAGTGAYEQYF. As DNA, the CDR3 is TGTGCCAGCAGCTTAGCGGGGACAGGGGCCTACGAGCAGTACTTC. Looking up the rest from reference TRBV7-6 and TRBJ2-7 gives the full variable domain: GAGVSQSPRYKVTKRGQDVALRCDPISGHVSLYWYRQALGQGPEFLTYFNYEAQQDKSGLPNDRFSAERPEGSISTLTIQRTEQRDSAMYRCASSLAGTGAYEQYFGPGTRLTVT.

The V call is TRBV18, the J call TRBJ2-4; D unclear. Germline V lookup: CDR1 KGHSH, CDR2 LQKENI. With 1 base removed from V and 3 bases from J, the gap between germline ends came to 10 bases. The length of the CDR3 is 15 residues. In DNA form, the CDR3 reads TGTGCCAGCTCACCACAGGATTCGGGCAAAAACATTCAGTACTTC. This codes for CASSPQDSGKNIQYF.

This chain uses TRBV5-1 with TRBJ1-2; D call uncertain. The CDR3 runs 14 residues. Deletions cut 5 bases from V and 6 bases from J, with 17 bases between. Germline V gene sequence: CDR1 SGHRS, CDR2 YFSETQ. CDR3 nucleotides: TGCGCCAGCAGACTCCTAGAAGGCAGCCATGGCTACACCTTC. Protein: CASRLLEGSHGYTF.

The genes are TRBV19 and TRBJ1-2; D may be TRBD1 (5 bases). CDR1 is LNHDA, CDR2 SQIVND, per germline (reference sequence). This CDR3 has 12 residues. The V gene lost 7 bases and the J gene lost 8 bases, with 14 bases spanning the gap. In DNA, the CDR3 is TGTGCCAGTAACCCCGGAGGGGACGGCTACACCTTC. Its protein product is CASNPGGDGYTF.

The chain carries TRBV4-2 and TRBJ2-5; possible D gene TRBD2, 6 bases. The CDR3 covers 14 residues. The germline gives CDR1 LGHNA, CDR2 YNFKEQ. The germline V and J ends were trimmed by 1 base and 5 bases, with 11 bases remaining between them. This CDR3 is CASSQAGVRETQYF. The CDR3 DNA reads TGTGCCAGCAGCCAAGCGGGGGTACGGGAGACCCAGTACTTC.

The DNA for the CDR3 is TGCGCCAGCAGCTTGGATCTGGGAGCTACTTACGAGCAGTACTTC. Translating it yields CASSLDLGATYEQYF. The chain combines TRBV5-1 with TRBJ2-7; a weak D match, TRBD2 (5 bases). Germline CDR1 and CDR2: SGHRS and YFSETQ. CDR3 size: 15 residues. Trimming pared 0 bases from V and 4 bases from J, leaving 14 bases between.

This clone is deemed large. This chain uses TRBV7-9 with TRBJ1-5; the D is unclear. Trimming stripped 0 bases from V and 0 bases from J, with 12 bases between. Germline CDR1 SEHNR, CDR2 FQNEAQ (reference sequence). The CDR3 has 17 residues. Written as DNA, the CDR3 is TGTGCCAGCAGCTTAGCAGCGGCAGGCGTTAGCAATCAGCCCCAGCATTTT. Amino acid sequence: CASSLAAAGVSNQPQHF.

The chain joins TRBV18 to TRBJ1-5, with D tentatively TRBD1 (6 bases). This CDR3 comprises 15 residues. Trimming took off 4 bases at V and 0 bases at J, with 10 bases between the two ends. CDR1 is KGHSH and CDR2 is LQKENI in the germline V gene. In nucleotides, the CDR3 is TGTGCCAGCTCACTACAGGGTAATAGCAATCAGCCCCAGCATTTT. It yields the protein CASSLQGNSNQPQHF. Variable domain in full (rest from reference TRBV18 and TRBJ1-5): NAGVMQNPRHLVRRRGQEARLRCSPMKGHSHVYWYRQLPEEGLKFMVYLQKENIIDESGMPKERFSAEFPKEGPSILRIQQVVRGDSAAYFCASSLQGNSNQPQHFGDGTRLSIL.

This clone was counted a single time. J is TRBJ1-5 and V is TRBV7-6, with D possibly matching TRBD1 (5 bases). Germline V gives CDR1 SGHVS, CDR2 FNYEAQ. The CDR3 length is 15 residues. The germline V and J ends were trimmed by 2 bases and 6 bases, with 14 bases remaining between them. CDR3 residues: CASSLYPGEGQPQHF. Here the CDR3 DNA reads TGTGCCAGCAGCTTATATCCGGGGGAAGGTCAGCCCCAGCATTTT.

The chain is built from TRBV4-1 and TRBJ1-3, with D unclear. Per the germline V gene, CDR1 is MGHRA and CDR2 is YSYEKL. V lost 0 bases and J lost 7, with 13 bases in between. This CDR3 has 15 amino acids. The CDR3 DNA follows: TGCGCCAGCAGCCAAGACTACAGTTACTCGAACACCATATATTTT. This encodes CASSQDYSYSNTIYF.

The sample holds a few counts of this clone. In DNA, the CDR3 is TGTGCCAGCGGGCAGTACAATGAGCAGTTCTTC. Translation: CASGQYNEQFF. This chain joins TRBV7-3 and TRBJ2-1; D unresolved. The CDR3 runs 11 residues. Germline assignment: CDR1 SGHTA and CDR2 FQGTGA. V was shortened by 8 bases and J by 4 bases, with 6 bases between the two germline ends.

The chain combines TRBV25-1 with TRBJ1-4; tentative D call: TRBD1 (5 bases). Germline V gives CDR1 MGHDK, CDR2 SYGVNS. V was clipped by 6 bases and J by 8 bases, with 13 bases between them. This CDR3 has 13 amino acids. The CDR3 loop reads CASSRQGREKLFF. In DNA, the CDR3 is TGTGCCAGCAGCCGCCAGGGTCGAGAAAAACTGTTTTTT.

CDR3 sequence reads: CASSRSGVSSYEQYF. The CDR3 DNA reads TGTGCCAGCAGCAGAAGCGGGGTGAGCTCCTACGAGCAGTACTTC. This rearrangement joins TRBV11-1 to TRBJ2-7; 7 nucleotides line up with TRBD2. The CDR3 has 15 residues. Germline CDR1 is SGHAT and CDR2 is FQDESV (reference sequence). V trimming: 5 bases; J trimming: 0 bases; junction bases outside the gene matches: 7.

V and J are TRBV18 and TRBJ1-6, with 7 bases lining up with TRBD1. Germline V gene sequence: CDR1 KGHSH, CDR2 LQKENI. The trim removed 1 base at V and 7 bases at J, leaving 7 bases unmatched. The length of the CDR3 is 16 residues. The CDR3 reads CASSPLGQGVNSPLHF. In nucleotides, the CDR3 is TGTGCCAGCTCACCACTAGGGCAGGGGGTGAATTCACCCCTCCACTTT. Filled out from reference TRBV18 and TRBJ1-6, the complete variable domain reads NAGVMQNPRHLVRRRGQEARLRCSPMKGHSHVYWYRQLPEEGLKFMVYLQKENIIDESGMPKERFSAEFPKEGPSILRIQQVVRGDSAAYFCASSPLGQGVNSPLHFGNGTRLTVT.

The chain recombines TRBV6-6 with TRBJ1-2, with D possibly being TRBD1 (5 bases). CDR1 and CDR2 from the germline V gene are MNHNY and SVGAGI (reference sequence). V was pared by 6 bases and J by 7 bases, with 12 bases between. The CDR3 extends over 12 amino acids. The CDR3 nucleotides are TGTGCCAGCAGCCTCGACAGTCGTGGCTACACCTTC. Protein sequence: CASSLDSRGYTF.

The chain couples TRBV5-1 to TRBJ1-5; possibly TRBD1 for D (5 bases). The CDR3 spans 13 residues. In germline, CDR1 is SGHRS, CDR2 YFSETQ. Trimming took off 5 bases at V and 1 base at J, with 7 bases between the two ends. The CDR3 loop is CASRQESNQPQHF. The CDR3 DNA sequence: TGCGCCAGCAGACAGGAGAGCAATCAGCCCCAGCATTTT.

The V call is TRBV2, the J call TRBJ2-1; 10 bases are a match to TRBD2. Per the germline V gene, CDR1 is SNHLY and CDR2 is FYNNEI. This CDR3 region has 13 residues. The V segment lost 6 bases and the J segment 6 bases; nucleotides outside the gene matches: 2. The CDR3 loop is CASRLAGANEQFF. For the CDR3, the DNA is TGTGCCAGCAGGCTAGCGGGGGCCAATGAGCAGTTCTTC.

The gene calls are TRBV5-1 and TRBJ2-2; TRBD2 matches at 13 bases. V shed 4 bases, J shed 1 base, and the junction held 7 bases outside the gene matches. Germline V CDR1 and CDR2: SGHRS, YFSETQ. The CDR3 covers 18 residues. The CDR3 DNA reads TGCGCCAGCAGCAGAATATGGACTAGCGGGGGGAACACCGGGGAGCTGTTTTTT. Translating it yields CASSRIWTSGGNTGELFF.

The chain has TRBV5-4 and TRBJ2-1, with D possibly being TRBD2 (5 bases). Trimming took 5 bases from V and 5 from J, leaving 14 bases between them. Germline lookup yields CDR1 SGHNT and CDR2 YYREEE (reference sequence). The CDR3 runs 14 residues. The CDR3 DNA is TGTGCCAGCAGTACGATCCGGGGAGACAATGAGCAGTTCTTC. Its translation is CASSTIRGDNEQFF.

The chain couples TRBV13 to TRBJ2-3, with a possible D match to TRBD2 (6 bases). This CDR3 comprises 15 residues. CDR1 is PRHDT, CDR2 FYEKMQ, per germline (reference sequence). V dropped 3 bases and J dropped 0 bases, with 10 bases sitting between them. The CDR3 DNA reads TGTGCCAGCAGCTTGGGACTCCCTAGCACAGATACGCAGTATTTT. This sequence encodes CASSLGLPSTDTQYF.

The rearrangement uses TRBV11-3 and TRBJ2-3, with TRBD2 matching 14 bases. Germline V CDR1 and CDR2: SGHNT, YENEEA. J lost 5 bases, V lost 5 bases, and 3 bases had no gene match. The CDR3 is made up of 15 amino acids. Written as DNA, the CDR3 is TGTGCCAGCAGCCCGGGACTAGCGGGGGAAGATACGCAGTATTTT. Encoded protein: CASSPGLAGEDTQYF. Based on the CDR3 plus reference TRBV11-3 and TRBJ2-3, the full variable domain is EAGVVQSPRYKIIEKKQPVAFWCNPISGHNTLYWYLQNLGQGPELLIRYENEEAVDDSQLPKDRFSAERLKGVDSTLKIQPAELGDSAVYLCASSPGLAGEDTQYFGPGTRLTVL.

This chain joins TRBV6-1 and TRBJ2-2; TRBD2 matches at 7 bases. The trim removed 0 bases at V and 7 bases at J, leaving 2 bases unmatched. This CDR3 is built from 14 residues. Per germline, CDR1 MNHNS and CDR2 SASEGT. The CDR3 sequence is CASSEARGIGELFF. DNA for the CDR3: TGTGCCAGCAGTGAAGCGCGGGGGATCGGGGAGCTGTTTTTT.

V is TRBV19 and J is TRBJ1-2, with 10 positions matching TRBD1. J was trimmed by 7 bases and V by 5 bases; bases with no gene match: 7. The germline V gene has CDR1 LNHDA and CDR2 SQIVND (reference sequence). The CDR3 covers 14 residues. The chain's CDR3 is CASSRRDRGSGYTF. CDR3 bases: TGTGCCAGTAGTCGAAGGGACAGGGGATCTGGCTACACCTTC.

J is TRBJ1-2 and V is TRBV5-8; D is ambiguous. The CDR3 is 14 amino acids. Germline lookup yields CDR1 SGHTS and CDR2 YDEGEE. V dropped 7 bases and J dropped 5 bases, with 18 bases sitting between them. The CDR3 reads CASGSGVSMYGYTF. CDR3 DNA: TGTGCCAGCGGTTCCGGGGTCTCCATGTATGGCTACACCTTC.

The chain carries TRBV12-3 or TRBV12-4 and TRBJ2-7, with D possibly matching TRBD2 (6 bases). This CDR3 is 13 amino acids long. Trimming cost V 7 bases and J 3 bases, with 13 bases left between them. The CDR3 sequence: CASKSSDYYEQYF. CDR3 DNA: TGTGCCAGCAAAAGTTCGGACTACTACGAGCAGTACTTC.

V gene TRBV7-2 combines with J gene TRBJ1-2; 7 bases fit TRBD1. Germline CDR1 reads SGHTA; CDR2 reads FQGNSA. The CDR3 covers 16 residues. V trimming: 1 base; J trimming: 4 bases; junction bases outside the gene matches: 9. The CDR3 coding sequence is TGTGCCAGCAGCTTAGATGGATGGGACAGAGCCTATGGCTACACCTTC. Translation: CASSLDGWDRAYGYTF.

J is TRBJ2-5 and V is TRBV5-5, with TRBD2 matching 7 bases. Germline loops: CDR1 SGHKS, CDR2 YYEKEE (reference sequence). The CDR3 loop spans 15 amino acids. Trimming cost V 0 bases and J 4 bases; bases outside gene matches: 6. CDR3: CASSLGTGGGETQYF. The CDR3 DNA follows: TGTGCCAGCAGCTTGGGTACTGGCGGGGGAGAGACCCAGTACTTC.

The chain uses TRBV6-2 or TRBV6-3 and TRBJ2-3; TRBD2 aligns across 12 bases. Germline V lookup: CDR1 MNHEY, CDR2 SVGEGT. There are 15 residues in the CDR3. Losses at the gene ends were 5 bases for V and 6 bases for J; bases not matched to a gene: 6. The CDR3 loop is CASSPRLAGEDTQYF. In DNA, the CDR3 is TGTGCCAGCAGTCCCCGACTAGCGGGGGAGGATACGCAGTATTTT.

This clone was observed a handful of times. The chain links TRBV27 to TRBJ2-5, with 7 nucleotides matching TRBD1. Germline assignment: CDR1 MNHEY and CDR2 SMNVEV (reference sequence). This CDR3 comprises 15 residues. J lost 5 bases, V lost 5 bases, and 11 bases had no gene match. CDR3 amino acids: CASSDHTGARETQYF. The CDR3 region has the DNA TGTGCCAGCAGTGACCACACAGGGGCACGGGAGACCCAGTACTTC.